The 21 T cell receptor beta chains below were found in one sample sequenced in a study of breast tumors, draining lymph nodes, adjacent tissues. MiXCR was run by TCRdb on the multiplex PCR reads, yielding one entry per CDR3 protein. Of under 250,000 distinct CDR3 sequences in the sample, 32% were seen once. Axillary draining lymph nodes of breast cancer patients supplied the node samples. The sequenced sample consisted of axillary lymph node tissue. The receptors here all came from a female donor with breast cancer. Some clones in this sample may be carry-over from other donors' samples.

This clonotype was observed a handful of times. J is TRBJ1-1 and V is TRBV9; D might be TRBD1 (5 bases). This CDR3 has 14 amino acids. V was cut by 0 bases and J by 5 bases, with 11 bases left in between. Germline CDR1 is SGDLS and CDR2 is YYNGEE. DNA of the CDR3: TGTGCCAGCAGCGTAGCGCTAGCAGGGACTGAAGCTTTCTTT. Residues: CASSVALAGTEAFF.

V and J are TRBV11-3 and TRBJ2-3, with TRBD2 matching over 12 bases. Germline V CDR1 and CDR2: SGHNT, YENEEA. This CDR3 contains 15 residues. V was clipped by 4 bases and J by 14 bases; unmatched bases: 13. CDR3 bases: TGTGCCAGCAGCTCACGGACTAGCGGGAAAGGCTTATGGTATTTT. It translates to CASSSRTSGKGLWYF. The full variable domain, with the rest looked up from reference TRBV11-3 and TRBJ2-3, is EAGVVQSPRYKIIEKKQPVAFWCNPISGHNTLYWYLQNLGQGPELLIRYENEEAVDDSQLPKDRFSAERLKGVDSTLKIQPAELGDSAVYLCASSSRTSGKGLWYFGPGTRLTVL.

About this clonotype: At one of its ends the junction is not consistent with the germline gene, which may arise from a read error. The rearrangement uses TRBV6-5 and TRBJ2-3; 8 nucleotides align to TRBD1. Germline CDR1 MNHEY, CDR2 SVGAGI. This CDR3 has 18 residues. The CDR3 protein is CASSHSSRGLLNTDTQYF. The CDR3 nucleotides are TGTGCCAGCAGTCACTCGAGCAGGGGGCTACTCAACACAGATACGCAGTATTTT.

The chain links TRBV20-1 to TRBJ2-1; maybe TRBD1 (6 bases). Trimming removed 5 bases from V and 1 base from J, with 18 bases in between. CDR3 length equals 16 residues. Germline CDR1 DFQATT, CDR2 SNEGSKA (reference sequence). CDR3 bases: TGCAGTGCTCCCCGCCCAGCAGGGGAATCCTACAATGAGCAGTTCTTC. As protein: CSAPRPAGESYNEQFF.

V gene TRBV20-1 combines with J gene TRBJ1-1, with 7 bases that match TRBD1. The ends lost 5 bases at V and 1 base at J; junction bases unmatched: 7. CDR1 is DFQATT, CDR2 SNEGSKA, per germline (reference sequence). This CDR3 contains 14 residues. The chain's CDR3 is CSASRGDRNTEAFF. The CDR3 nucleotides are TGCAGTGCTTCAAGGGGGGACAGGAACACTGAAGCTTTCTTT.

The rearrangement links TRBV4-3 to TRBJ2-5; D assignment may be TRBD1 or TRBD2 (5 bases each). V lost 0 bases and J 7 bases, leaving 15 bases between the germline ends. This CDR3 contains 15 residues. Germline loops: CDR1 LGHNA, CDR2 YSLEER. The CDR3 spells CASSQDGSGPGTQYF. CDR3 in DNA: TGCGCCAGCAGCCAAGATGGTTCGGGGCCCGGGACCCAGTACTTC.

This clonotype showed up many times. V and J are TRBV20-1 and TRBJ2-1; 8 bases match TRBD2. Germline CDR1 DFQATT, CDR2 SNEGSKA (reference sequence). Trimming removed 5 bases from V and 0 bases from J; junction bases left unmatched: 6. This CDR3 comprises 15 residues. The CDR3 DNA sequence: TGCAGTGCTTTACTAGCGGAGAGCTCCTACAATGAGCAGTTCTTC. This sequence encodes CSALLAESSYNEQFF.

This clonotype occurred a few times. This chain uses TRBV5-1 with TRBJ1-1, with no clear D. Germline CDR1 is SGHRS and CDR2 is YFSETQ. This CDR3 is built from 12 residues. V gave up 3 bases and J gave up 2 bases, with 5 bases separating them. The CDR3 DNA reads TGCGCCAGCAGCTACGGAAACACTGAAGCTTTCTTT. The encoded protein is CASSYGNTEAFF. Using reference TRBV5-1 and TRBJ1-1 for the parts outside the CDR3, the full variable domain is KAGVTQTPRYLIKTRGQQVTLSCSPISGHRSVSWYQQTPGQGLQFLFEYFSETQRNKGNFPGRFSGRQFSNSRSEMNVSTLELGDSALYLCASSYGNTEAFFGQGTRLTVV.

This chain joins TRBV19 and TRBJ2-5; the D gene is possibly TRBD2 (7 bases). The CDR3 is made up of 13 amino acids. V was clipped by 5 bases and J by 9 bases, with 16 bases between them. Germline V gives CDR1 LNHDA, CDR2 SQIVND (reference sequence). In DNA, the CDR3 is TGTGCCAGTAGTCCACATGTGCGGGGGCCCCAGTACTTC. Residues: CASSPHVRGPQYF.

This clonotype was observed once. The chain recombines TRBV5-4 with TRBJ1-6; 7 bases are a match to TRBD1. The CDR3 has 15 residues. With V trimmed by 0 bases and J by 6 bases, 3 bases remained unmatched. From germline, CDR1 is SGHNT and CDR2 YYREEE (reference sequence). CDR3 in amino acids: CASSLAGGGNSPLHF. As DNA, the CDR3 is TGTGCCAGCAGCTTGGCAGGGGGAGGTAATTCACCCCTCCACTTT.

The chain joins TRBV20-1 to TRBJ1-4; 9 bases agree with TRBD1. The length of the CDR3 is 16 residues. The junction had 10 bases not matched to a gene; V was cut back by 0 bases and J by 8 bases. Germline CDR1 is DFQATT and CDR2 is SNEGSKA (reference sequence). CDR3 coding DNA: TGCAGTGCTAGAGAGGGACAGGGACGTCACCGGGAAAAACTGTTTTTT. Protein product: CSAREGQGRHREKLFF.

Comments on this clonotype: The junction differs from germline at one of its ends, possibly a read error. This chain links TRBV11-2 with TRBJ1-5; unclear D gene. The germline CDR1 and CDR2 sequences are SGHAT and FQNNGV. The CDR3 sequence is 23 residues long. This chain's CDR3 is CATSSSGVCHTHDALCSNQPQHF. The CDR3 coding sequence is TGTGCCACCAGCTCCTCTGGGGTTTGCCACACTCATGATGCACTGTGTAGCAATCAGCCCCAGCATTTT.

This clonotype has only a few counts. V usage is TRBV6-2 or TRBV6-3 and J usage is TRBJ2-1; TRBD2 is a possible D gene (6 bases). Deletions cut 2 bases from V and 2 bases from J, with 13 bases between. This CDR3 region has 16 residues. Looked up from germline, CDR1 is MNHEY and CDR2 is SVGEGT. The CDR3 spells CASSYVSGRTYNEQFF. The CDR3, as DNA: TGTGCCAGCAGTTACGTCTCCGGGAGAACCTACAATGAGCAGTTCTTC.

This clonotype was picked up many times. This chain connects TRBV7-6 to TRBJ2-3; no firm D call. Germline assignment: CDR1 SGHVS and CDR2 FNYEAQ. V lost 2 bases and J lost 3, with 12 bases in between. The CDR3 covers 15 residues. As DNA, the CDR3 is TGTGCCAGCAGCTTAAGTTGGGCAGAGACAGATACGCAGTATTTT. Encoded protein: CASSLSWAETDTQYF.

The chain recombines TRBV2 with TRBJ1-1, with 7 bases aligning to TRBD1. With V trimmed by 7 bases and J by 0 bases, 5 bases remained unmatched. Germline V gene data show CDR1 as SNHLY and CDR2 as FYNNEI. This CDR3 is built from 14 residues. Written as DNA, the CDR3 is TGTGCCAGCACTCGGGGGACAGTGAACACTGAAGCTTTCTTT. Translating gives CASTRGTVNTEAFF. Combining the CDR3 with reference TRBV2 and TRBJ1-1 gives the whole variable domain EPEVTQTPSHQVTQMGQEVILRCVPISNHLYFYWYRQILGQKVEFLVSFYNNEISEKSEIFDDQFSVERPDGSNFTLKIRSTKLEDSAMYFCASTRGTVNTEAFFGQGTRLTVV.

This sequence joins TRBV5-1 and TRBJ2-6, with 12 bases matching TRBD2. The J segment lost 0 bases and the V segment lost 0 bases, leaving 7 bases of the junction unmatched. The CDR3 is 20 residues long. CDR1 is SGHRS and CDR2 is YFSETQ in the germline V gene. The CDR3 is CASSLGGLAGRCSGANVLTF. The CDR3 DNA sequence: TGCGCCAGCAGCTTGGGGGGACTAGCGGGCCGATGCTCTGGGGCCAACGTCCTGACTTTC.

The chain carries TRBV5-1 and TRBJ1-2; 8 bases map to TRBD1. The CDR3 totals 16 residues. The V gene's germline CDR1 is SGHRS and CDR2 YFSETQ. Trimming at V came to 4 bases and at J to 3 bases, leaving 11 bases not matched to a gene. The CDR3 DNA follows: TGCGCCAGCAGCCCGACAGGGGCGCCACAGGACTATGGCTACACCTTC. This gives the protein CASSPTGAPQDYGYTF.

This clonotype was observed at least ten times. The chain couples TRBV19 to TRBJ2-1; TRBD2 agrees at 9 bases. Germline trimming cut 1 base from V and 10 bases from J; bases unmatched to any gene: 14. Germline-derived CDR1 and CDR2 are LNHDA and SQIVND (reference sequence). The CDR3 covers 17 residues. CDR3 in DNA: TGTGCCAGTAGTATAGGGCCCGGGACTAGCTGGGTAAGGGAGCAGTTCTTC. This gives the protein CASSIGPGTSWVREQFF.

This clonotype was detected only a few times. DNA for the CDR3: TGCAGCGGCGCCAATCAGGTGGCTTTCTTT. Translated: CSGANQVAFF. The chain uses TRBV29-1 and TRBJ1-1; D gene ambiguous. Per germline, CDR1 SQVTM and CDR2 ANQGSEA. Deletions cut 7 bases from V and 11 bases from J, with 14 bases between. CDR3 length: 10 amino acids.

This clonotype was recorded many times. CDR3 residues: CASSTGWGRNEQFF. The CDR3 DNA sequence: TGTGCCAGCAGTACAGGGTGGGGTAGGAATGAGCAGTTCTTC. The chain is built from TRBV2 and TRBJ2-1; D is perhaps TRBD1 (6 bases). The germline gives CDR1 SNHLY, CDR2 FYNNEI. This CDR3 spans 14 amino acids. Trimming took 5 bases from V and 7 from J, leaving 15 bases between them. Variable domain in full (rest from reference TRBV2 and TRBJ2-1): EPEVTQTPSHQVTQMGQEVILRCVPISNHLYFYWYRQILGQKVEFLVSFYNNEISEKSEIFDDQFSVERPDGSNFTLKIRSTKLEDSAMYFCASSTGWGRNEQFFGPGTRLTVL.

This clonotype was picked up a small number of times. V is TRBV18 and J is TRBJ2-1; 9 bases are a match to TRBD2. This CDR3 is built from 14 residues. J was trimmed by 6 bases and V by 6 bases; bases with no gene match: 6. Germline values: CDR1 KGHSH, CDR2 LQKENI. Here the CDR3 DNA reads TGTGCCAGCTCGAGGGGCGGGAGGGCCAATGAGCAGTTCTTC. As protein: CASSRGGRANEQFF.